The 27 T cell receptor beta chains below come from one sample, sequenced in a study of technical replicates of blood from several donors. Clones were read by immunoSEQ multiplex PCR, and TCRdb kept only the in-frame ones, dropping some. The sample has tens of thousands of clones, about 93% seen once. The specimen was T cells isolated from PBMCs. The receptors come from a human donor in good health.

The V call is TRBV30, the J call TRBJ1-5; 8 nucleotides match TRBD1. Germline V CDR1 and CDR2: GTSNPN, SVGIG (reference sequence). The CDR3 runs 15 residues. V was pared by 2 bases and J by 3 bases, with 6 bases of the junction left unmatched. CDR3 region: CAWSPTGGTNQPQHF. The CDR3 DNA reads TGTGCCTGGAGTCCCACAGGGGGTACCAATCAGCCCCAGCATTTT.

The chain couples TRBV7-2 to TRBJ1-4; a possible D gene is TRBD1 (5 bases). V lost 5 bases to trimming and J lost 4 bases, with 11 bases between them. Germline V gives CDR1 SGHTA, CDR2 FQGNSA. This CDR3 spans 14 amino acids. The CDR3 loop is CASSTGGYNEKLFF. Here the CDR3 DNA reads TGTGCCAGCAGCACGGGGGGTTATAATGAAAAACTGTTTTTT.

This clone has a handful of counts. The chain couples TRBV29-1 to TRBJ2-3; 7 bases line up with TRBD1. The CDR3 runs to 14 residues. Germline CDR1 is SQVTM and CDR2 is ANQGSEA. The junction had 11 bases not matched to a gene; V was cut back by 8 bases and J by 3 bases. The CDR3 DNA reads TGCAGCCTTGCCTTCCAGGGGGTAACAGATACGCAGTATTTT. Translating it yields CSLAFQGVTDTQYF.

The gene calls are TRBV14 and TRBJ2-2, with TRBD1 as a possible D gene (6 bases). The CDR3 totals 15 residues. Trimming removed 1 base from V and 6 bases from J, with 12 bases in between. Germline-derived CDR1 and CDR2 are SGHDN and FVKESK. CDR3 sequence: CASSQGTAGAGELFF. CDR3 nucleotides: TGTGCCAGCAGCCAAGGAACAGCAGGGGCCGGGGAGCTGTTTTTT.

V usage is TRBV5-1 and J usage is TRBJ2-3; D is undetermined. This CDR3 has 13 residues. From germline, CDR1 is SGHRS and CDR2 YFSETQ. V shed 2 bases and J shed 2 bases, with 6 bases lying between them. CDR3: CASSFGDTDTQYF. The CDR3, as DNA: TGCGCCAGCAGCTTTGGAGACACAGATACGCAGTATTTT.

This chain links TRBV4-2 with TRBJ2-7; 10 nucleotides align to TRBD2. Germline loops: CDR1 LGHNA, CDR2 YNFKEQ. With 0 bases clipped from V and 6 bases from J, the junction kept 2 bases outside the gene matches. The CDR3 spans 14 residues. CDR3 in amino acids: CASSQDTSGIEQYF. The CDR3 DNA follows: TGTGCCAGCAGCCAAGATACTAGCGGGATCGAGCAGTACTTC.

The genes are TRBV5-6 and TRBJ1-4; 7 bases align to TRBD1. The CDR3 totals 14 residues. Germline V lookup: CDR1 SGHDT, CDR2 YYEEEE. Trimming cost V 2 bases and J 8 bases; bases outside gene matches: 6. For the CDR3, the DNA is TGTGCCAGCAGCTTTTGGAGGGGGCGGGAAAAACTGTTTTTT. This sequence encodes CASSFWRGREKLFF.

V usage is TRBV2 and J usage is TRBJ1-6; 7 bases map to TRBD1. The germline gives CDR1 SNHLY, CDR2 FYNNEI. J was trimmed by 8 bases and V by 6 bases; bases with no gene match: 7. The CDR3 spans 14 residues. CDR3 residues: CASRGVTGYSPLHF. CDR3 nucleotides: TGTGCCAGCAGGGGGGTGACAGGGTATTCACCCCTCCACTTT.

This rearrangement joins TRBV7-3 to TRBJ2-3; TRBD2 matches 8 bases. After removal of 3 bases from V and 0 bases from J, the junction contained 2 bases not matched to a gene. This CDR3 region has 15 residues. Germline loops: CDR1 SGHTA, CDR2 FQGTGA. CDR3 nucleotide sequence: TGTGCCAGCAGCTTTACTAGCGGCAGCACAGATACGCAGTATTTT. Encoded protein: CASSFTSGSTDTQYF.

The chain links TRBV5-1 to TRBJ2-7; D is unresolved. The CDR3 is 15 amino acids. V dropped 0 bases and J dropped 5 bases, with 15 bases sitting between them. Germline CDR1 is SGHRS and CDR2 is YFSETQ. CDR3 nucleotides: TGCGCCAGCAGCTTGGCGCGTCGCCTCTCGGACGAGCAGTACTTC. Protein sequence: CASSLARRLSDEQYF.

V gene TRBV4-2 combines with J gene TRBJ2-2; D is perhaps TRBD2 (6 bases). The ends were cut back, 5 bases at V and 2 bases at J, with 12 bases in the middle. Germline V gene lookup returns CDR1 LGHNA and CDR2 YNFKEQ. The CDR3 spans 15 residues. The CDR3 coding sequence is TGTGCCAGCAGCGACGGACTACTAAACACCGGGGAGCTGTTTTTT. It yields the protein CASSDGLLNTGELFF.

This clone was detected a few times. The CDR3 DNA follows: TGTGCCAGCAGTTACCGACTCTCGGGGAGGAGAACTGAAGCTTTCTTT. Translating gives CASSYRLSGRRTEAFF. The chain links TRBV6-5 to TRBJ1-1; D is ambiguous. The V gene lost 2 bases and the J gene lost 5 bases, with 18 bases spanning the gap. There are 16 residues in the CDR3. The germline V gene has CDR1 MNHEY and CDR2 SVGAGI.

This clone showed up just once. V is TRBV30 and J is TRBJ2-7, with a possible D match to TRBD2 (5 bases). V was clipped by 5 bases and J by 7 bases, with 12 bases between them. The CDR3 consists of 11 residues. The germline gives CDR1 GTSNPN, CDR2 SVGIG (reference sequence). The DNA for the CDR3 is TGTGCCTGGGGCGAGTCGGGGGAGCAGTACTTC. It yields the protein CAWGESGEQYF.

This clone is a singleton in its sample. The rearrangement joins TRBV5-1 to TRBJ2-2, with 7 bases identical to TRBD1. The length of the CDR3 is 14 residues. V shed 6 bases, J shed 8 bases, and the junction held 10 bases outside the gene matches. The germline V gene has CDR1 SGHRS and CDR2 YFSETQ. The CDR3 region is CASNPGQSLGELFF. The CDR3 nucleotides are TGCGCCAGCAACCCGGGACAGTCACTTGGGGAGCTGTTTTTT. Combining the CDR3 with reference TRBV5-1 and TRBJ2-2 gives the whole variable domain KAGVTQTPRYLIKTRGQQVTLSCSPISGHRSVSWYQQTPGQGLQFLFEYFSETQRNKGNFPGRFSGRQFSNSRSEMNVSTLELGDSALYLCASNPGQSLGELFFGEGSRLTVL.

The rearrangement uses TRBV28 and TRBJ1-3; 7 nucleotides match TRBD1. The V gene's germline CDR1 is MDHEN and CDR2 SYDVKM. The CDR3 has 15 residues. V dropped 5 bases and J dropped 4; count of bases not matched to a gene: 8. In DNA form, the CDR3 reads TGTGCCAGCAGTCCCCTCCAGGGGGGCGGAAACACCATATATTTT. Protein: CASSPLQGGGNTIYF.

This clone was seen a few times. The chain joins TRBV14 to TRBJ1-1; D gene uncertain. The V gene's germline CDR1 is SGHDN and CDR2 FVKESK. V gave up 0 bases and J gave up 0 bases, with 5 bases separating them. The CDR3 sequence is 14 residues long. CDR3 amino acids: CASSQDRMNTEAFF. The CDR3 nucleotides read TGTGCCAGCAGCCAAGACAGGATGAACACTGAAGCTTTCTTT.

CDR3 loop: CASSPTGGEQYF. In nucleotides, the CDR3 is TGTGCCAGCAGCCCGACAGGGGGAGAGCAGTACTTC. J is TRBJ2-7 and V is TRBV5-4; 9 nucleotides line up with TRBD1. Germline CDR1 and CDR2: SGHNT and YYREEE (reference sequence). J was trimmed by 7 bases and V by 4 bases; bases with no gene match: 3. The CDR3 spans 12 residues.

The CDR3 nucleotides read TGTGCCAGCAGTCCCGGACAATTGGGTGGCTACACCTTC. Amino acids: CASSPGQLGGYTF. The chain combines TRBV2 with TRBJ1-2, with D possibly being TRBD1 (5 bases). This CDR3 is built from 13 residues. Germline assignment: CDR1 SNHLY and CDR2 FYNNEI. V lost 5 bases and J lost 7, with 14 bases in between.

The V call is TRBV4-1, the J call TRBJ2-7; 9 bases line up with TRBD1. The length of the CDR3 is 20 residues. CDR1 is MGHRA, CDR2 YSYEKL, per germline. After removal of 1 base from V and 2 bases from J, the junction contained 18 bases not matched to a gene. The DNA for the CDR3 is TGCGCCAGCAGCCAAGGCCTTAAAGGTGCCCGGACAGGGGTCCCCTACGAGCAGTACTTC. The encoded protein is CASSQGLKGARTGVPYEQYF.

This clone was detected a few times. The same CDR3 can be traced to other DNA sequences in this sample. The V call is TRBV5-1, the J call TRBJ1-4, with 8 bases matching TRBD1. The CDR3 consists of 15 residues. The ends lost 4 bases at V and 0 bases at J; junction bases unmatched: 2. Germline CDR1 is SGHRS and CDR2 is YFSETQ. The CDR3 DNA sequence: TGCGCCAGCAGCCCGACAGGGGCAACTAATGAAAAACTGTTTTTT. Amino acids: CASSPTGATNEKLFF.

The chain employs TRBV10-3 and TRBJ1-1, with 7 bases fitting TRBD1. The CDR3 spans 13 residues. CDR1 is ENHRY, CDR2 SYGVKD, per germline. Trimming at V came to 6 bases and at J to 3 bases, leaving 4 bases not matched to a gene. CDR3 nucleotide sequence: TGTGCCATCAGGGTTGACAGGGACACTGAAGCTTTCTTT. Protein sequence: CAIRVDRDTEAFF.

This clone was detected only a few times. The CDR3 sequence is CASSQGGIGHTEAFF. As DNA, the CDR3 is TGTGCCAGCAGCCAAGGAGGGATTGGGCACACTGAAGCTTTCTTT. The rearrangement joins TRBV4-2 to TRBJ1-1; D not resolved. This CDR3 contains 15 residues. V shed 1 base and J shed 3 bases, with 12 bases lying between them. Germline V CDR1 and CDR2: LGHNA, YNFKEQ.

CDR3 sequence (DNA): TGTGCCAGCAGTTTTTCAGGCAGGGATAGCAATCAGCCCCAGCATTTT. Amino acids: CASSFSGRDSNQPQHF. V is TRBV28 and J is TRBJ1-5; D perhaps matches TRBD1 (5 bases). The CDR3 has 16 residues. Germline values: CDR1 MDHEN, CDR2 SYDVKM. The V end was cut by 3 bases, the J end by 0 bases, with 12 bases between.

The V and J genes are TRBV6-5 and TRBJ2-4; D perhaps matches TRBD2 (5 bases). Germline V CDR1 and CDR2: MNHEY, SVGAGI. This CDR3 is 16 amino acids long. V lost 1 base to trimming and J lost 1 base, with 11 bases between them. The CDR3 nucleotides read TGTGCCAGCAGTTACTATACACCGGGGGCCAAAAACATTCAGTACTTC. This gives the protein CASSYYTPGAKNIQYF.

The gene calls are TRBV2 and TRBJ2-4, with TRBD1 matching 7 bases. This CDR3 contains 14 residues. J gave up 3 bases and V 9 bases, and 8 bases lay outside the gene matches. CDR1 and CDR2 (germline): SNHLY, FYNNEI. The DNA for the CDR3 is TGTGCCAGTACAGGGGATGGGGGCAAAAACATTCAGTACTTC. Translating gives CASTGDGGKNIQYF. Filled out from reference TRBV2 and TRBJ2-4, the complete variable domain reads EPEVTQTPSHQVTQMGQEVILRCVPISNHLYFYWYRQILGQKVEFLVSFYNNEISEKSEIFDDQFSVERPDGSNFTLKIRSTKLEDSAMYFCASTGDGGKNIQYFGAGTRLSVL.

The rearrangement uses TRBV5-5 and TRBJ1-2; D might be TRBD1 (5 bases). Trimming pared 0 bases from V and 8 bases from J, leaving 17 bases between. The CDR3 is 15 amino acids. Germline CDR1 is SGHKS and CDR2 is YYEKEE (reference sequence). The CDR3 sequence is CASSLATGGVGGYTF. CDR3 bases: TGTGCCAGCAGCTTGGCCACAGGCGGCGTAGGGGGCTACACCTTC.

This clone has just one count. In nucleotides, the CDR3 is TGTGCCAGCAGCCTTCGGACTGTAGGCACAGATACGCAGTATTTT. Translating gives CASSLRTVGTDTQYF. V is TRBV5-4 and J is TRBJ2-3; maybe TRBD2 (5 bases). The CDR3 sequence is 15 residues long. V lost 4 bases, J lost 1 base, and 13 bases lay in between. Germline V CDR1 and CDR2: SGHNT, YYREEE (reference sequence).